One and the same sample provided the 20 T cell receptor beta chains below, sequenced in a study of blood T cell repertoires in COVID-19. The assay was immunoSEQ multiplex PCR, and TCRdb's table has in-frame clones only and misses some. The table includes roughly 170,000 clones, 87% detected once. Input material: peripheral blood. These receptors all come from a woman aged 18-29 years who had recovered from COVID-19.

This clone was counted a single time. The J gene is TRBJ2-5, the V gene TRBV7-2; possible D gene TRBD2, 7 bases. The CDR3 has 15 residues. Germline CDR1 reads SGHTA; CDR2 reads FQGNSA. With 1 base removed from V and 6 bases from J, the gap between germline ends came to 15 bases. The CDR3 loop reads CASSLESRGGQTQYF. The DNA of the CDR3 is TGTGCCAGCAGCTTAGAGAGTAGGGGGGGCCAGACCCAGTACTTC.

The chain carries TRBV5-1 and TRBJ2-1; D is possibly TRBD2 (5 bases). The ends were cut back, 3 bases at V and 9 bases at J, with 13 bases in the middle. Germline CDR1 reads SGHRS; CDR2 reads YFSETQ. The CDR3 consists of 13 residues. This CDR3 reads CASSSPGWSEQFF. In DNA form, the CDR3 reads TGCGCCAGCAGCTCTCCGGGGTGGAGTGAGCAGTTCTTC.

The V and J genes are TRBV2 and TRBJ2-1, with a tentative D call TRBD1 (6 bases). Germline CDR1 reads SNHLY; CDR2 reads FYNNEI. V dropped 3 bases and J dropped 9 bases, with 18 bases sitting between them. There are 15 residues in the CDR3. CDR3 sequence reads: CASSEFGRGSAEQFF. The CDR3, as DNA: TGTGCCAGCAGTGAGTTTGGCAGGGGTTCAGCTGAGCAGTTCTTC.

The chain recombines TRBV18 with TRBJ1-4; D uncertain. V was trimmed by 4 bases and J by 3 bases, leaving 9 bases between them. CDR3 length: 14 amino acids. Germline CDR1 KGHSH, CDR2 LQKENI. Written as DNA, the CDR3 is TGTGCCAGCTCACTATCGGGATCTAATGAAAAACTGTTTTTT. Translating it yields CASSLSGSNEKLFF.

This sequence joins TRBV7-2 and TRBJ2-3; no reliable D call. CDR1 is SGHTA, CDR2 FQGNSA, per germline. The V end was cut by 5 bases, the J end by 9 bases, with 12 bases between. CDR3 length equals 12 residues. This CDR3 reads CASSAGYGTQYF. In DNA, the CDR3 is TGTGCCAGCAGCGCCGGGTATGGGACGCAGTATTTT.

The rearrangement joins TRBV5-6 to TRBJ1-3; no reliable D call. CDR1 and CDR2 (germline): SGHDT, YYEEEE. The CDR3 is made up of 15 amino acids. Trimming shortened V by 2 bases and J by 0 bases, and 9 bases separated the two germline ends. The CDR3 reads CASSFWRGSGNTIYF. CDR3 sequence (DNA): TGTGCCAGCAGCTTCTGGCGCGGCTCTGGAAACACCATATATTTT.

The chain joins TRBV10-3 to TRBJ2-1; 8 positions match TRBD2. The CDR3 contains 16 residues. J lost 6 bases, V lost 6 bases, and 13 bases had no gene match. Germline V gene data show CDR1 as ENHRY and CDR2 as SYGVKD. CDR3 nucleotide sequence: TGTGCCATCAGGGAAAACCTAGGACTAGCCGGCAATGAGCAGTTCTTC. It encodes CAIRENLGLAGNEQFF.

Only a few counts were recorded for this clone. V is TRBV4-1 and J is TRBJ2-1, with D possibly TRBD1 on 8 matching bases. The CDR3 length is 17 residues. Trimming removed 0 bases from V and 8 bases from J, with 20 bases in between. CDR1 MGHRA and CDR2 YSYEKL come from the germline V gene. The CDR3 protein is CASSQDRLQGAGDEQFF. The CDR3 bases are TGCGCCAGCAGCCAAGACCGACTCCAGGGGGCGGGAGATGAGCAGTTCTTC.

For the CDR3, the DNA is TGTGCCAGCAGCCAAGATCGGGGGTGGGGCTACACCTTC. It codes for CASSQDRGWGYTF. The rearrangement uses TRBV3-1 (or the pseudogene TRBV3-2) and TRBJ1-2, with D possibly matching TRBD1 (5 bases). CDR1 is LGHDT, CDR2 YNNKEL, per germline (reference sequence). The CDR3 spans 13 residues. Trimming pared 0 bases from V and 8 bases from J, leaving 10 bases between.

The V call is TRBV9, the J call TRBJ1-3, with TRBD1 matching over 9 bases. CDR3 length: 15 amino acids. In germline, CDR1 is SGDLS, CDR2 YYNGEE. Trimming removed 0 bases from V and 4 bases from J; junction bases left unmatched: 2. CDR3 amino acids: CASSVGTGAGNTIYF. The CDR3 nucleotides are TGTGCCAGCAGCGTAGGGACAGGGGCGGGAAACACCATATATTTT.

V is TRBV6-5 and J is TRBJ1-5, with TRBD1 identical over 9 bases. J lost 6 bases, V lost 5 bases, and 8 bases had no gene match. Germline V gives CDR1 MNHEY, CDR2 SVGAGI. The CDR3 runs 15 residues. CDR3: CASSRQGGPGQPQHF. The CDR3, as DNA: TGTGCCAGCAGTAGACAGGGGGGCCCCGGTCAGCCCCAGCATTTT.

CDR3 in amino acids: CASSLLATGIPETQYF. For the CDR3, the DNA is TGCGCCAGCAGCTTATTGGCTACAGGGATTCCAGAGACCCAGTACTTC. The chain is built from TRBV5-1 and TRBJ2-5; weak D call: TRBD1 (6 bases). The CDR3 runs to 16 residues. The germline CDR1 and CDR2 sequences are SGHRS and YFSETQ. The V gene lost 2 bases and the J gene lost 4 bases, with 18 bases spanning the gap.

This sequence joins TRBV11-3 and TRBJ1-3; no firm D call. Germline V gene sequence: CDR1 SGHNT, CDR2 YENEEA. There are 13 residues in the CDR3. The V end lost 4 bases, the J end lost 7 bases, and 11 bases lay between the germline ends. The CDR3 region is CASSWRTGNTIYF. Written as DNA, the CDR3 is TGTGCCAGCAGCTGGAGGACCGGGAACACCATATATTTT.

CDR3 amino acids: CASSSVGQRTPYGYTF. The CDR3 nucleotides are TGTGCCAGCAGCTCGGTGGGACAGCGAACCCCCTATGGCTACACCTTC. The rearrangement joins TRBV11-2 to TRBJ1-2; 7 positions match TRBD1. CDR1 is SGHAT and CDR2 is FQNNGV in the germline V gene. The CDR3 consists of 16 residues. The V and J ends lost 4 bases and 4 bases, in that order; junction bases with no gene match: 12.

The chain joins TRBV7-3 to TRBJ1-6; the D gene is possibly TRBD1 (5 bases). Germline assignment: CDR1 SGHTA and CDR2 FQGTGA. This CDR3 spans 14 amino acids. V lost 2 bases to trimming and J lost 10 bases, with 12 bases between them. The CDR3 nucleotides read TGTGCCAGCAGCTTAGGGACGGCGGGGTCACCCCTCCACTTT. Its protein is CASSLGTAGSPLHF.

The chain carries TRBV7-9 and TRBJ2-1; D remains unclear. V lost 5 bases, J lost 9 bases, and 5 bases lay in between. There are 10 residues in the CDR3. Germline lookup yields CDR1 SEHNR and CDR2 FQNEAQ (reference sequence). The CDR3 nucleotides are TGTGCCAGCAGCCCCCTTGAGCAGTTCTTC. Its protein product is CASSPLEQFF.

The chain couples TRBV24-1 to TRBJ2-2; 7 nucleotides align to TRBD1. V dropped 12 bases and J dropped 6; count of bases not matched to a gene: 9. The length of the CDR3 is 13 residues. Germline CDR1 and CDR2: KGHDR and SFDVKD. The CDR3 coding sequence is TGTGCCGCCCGAGACAGGGTTGCCGGGGAGCTGTTTTTT. It specifies CAARDRVAGELFF.

J is TRBJ2-3 and V is TRBV9; 7 bases align to TRBD1. Looked up from germline, CDR1 is SGDLS and CDR2 is YYNGEE. The CDR3 consists of 15 residues. V shed 2 bases, J shed 1 base, and the junction held 4 bases outside the gene matches. CDR3 nucleotide sequence: TGTGCCAGCAGCGTCGACAGGGTAGGCACAGATACGCAGTATTTT. Its protein product is CASSVDRVGTDTQYF.

The chain uses TRBV4-2 and TRBJ2-3; 7 bases are shared with TRBD2. With V trimmed by 0 bases and J by 0 bases, 3 bases remained unmatched. CDR1 and CDR2 from the germline V gene are LGHNA and YNFKEQ. The CDR3 covers 16 residues. CDR3 protein: CASSQDMGGSTDTQYF. CDR3 nucleotides: TGTGCCAGCAGCCAAGATATGGGAGGGAGCACAGATACGCAGTATTTT.

This chain uses TRBV11-2 with TRBJ2-7, with 8 bases that match TRBD1. V lost 1 base to trimming and J lost 0 bases; unmatched junction nucleotides: 5. The germline CDR1 and CDR2 sequences are SGHAT and FQNNGV. This CDR3 comprises 16 residues. The CDR3 region is CASSLGRGTGSYEQYV. DNA of the CDR3: TGTGCCAGCAGCTTAGGCCGTGGGACAGGCTCCTACGAGCAGTACGTC.